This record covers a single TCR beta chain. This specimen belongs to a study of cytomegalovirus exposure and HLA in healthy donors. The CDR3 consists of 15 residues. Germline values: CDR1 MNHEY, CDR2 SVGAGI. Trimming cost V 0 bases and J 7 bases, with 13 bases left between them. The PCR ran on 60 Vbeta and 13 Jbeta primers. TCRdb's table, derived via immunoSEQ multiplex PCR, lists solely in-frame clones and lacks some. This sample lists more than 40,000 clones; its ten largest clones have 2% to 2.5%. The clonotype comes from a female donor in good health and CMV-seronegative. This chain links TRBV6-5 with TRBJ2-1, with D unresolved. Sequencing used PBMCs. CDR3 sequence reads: CASSYSPGFGNEQFF. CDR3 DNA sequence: TGTGCCAGCAGTTACTCCCCCGGGTTTGGGAATGAGCAGTTCTTC.